A single sample is the source of the 10 T cell receptor beta chains below, sequenced in a study of blood T cell repertoires in COVID-19. The assay was immunoSEQ multiplex PCR, and TCRdb's table has in-frame clones only and misses some. The sample shows some 700,000 clones, 75% to 90% of them seen only once. Sequenced input: peripheral blood. These receptors were obtained from a woman aged 18-29 years with acute or convalescent COVID-19.

CDR3 sequence: CASSPMGGTANYGYTF. The CDR3 DNA follows: TGTGCCAGCAGTCCCATGGGGGGTACGGCTAACTATGGCTACACCTTC. V gene TRBV6-6 combines with J gene TRBJ1-2, with a possible D match to TRBD1 (5 bases). Deletions cut 5 bases from V and 0 bases from J, with 16 bases between. CDR3 size: 16 residues. Germline CDR1 MNHNY, CDR2 SVGAGI (reference sequence).

The chain employs TRBV2 and TRBJ1-1; 8 bases map to TRBD1. Trimming cost V 11 bases and J 6 bases; bases outside gene matches: 8. This CDR3 is built from 12 residues. Germline V CDR1 and CDR2: SNHLY, FYNNEI. CDR3 nucleotides: TGTGCCGCAGGGGGCCGAAGCGCTGAAGCTTTCTTT. Its translation is CAAGGRSAEAFF.

The J gene is TRBJ2-1, the V gene TRBV21-1; TRBD1, the table's D call, lacks a check against the DNA. TRBV21-1 is listed as a pseudogene. The CDR3 runs to 15 residues. The CDR3 spells CASSKFPGAYNEQFF. In DNA, the CDR3 is TGTGCCAGCAGCAAATTCCCAGGCGCCTACAATGAGCAGTTCTTC.

The chain couples TRBV19 to TRBJ2-3, with 13 bases that match TRBD2. The J segment lost 1 base and the V segment lost 4 bases, leaving 5 bases of the junction unmatched. The CDR3 has 17 residues. Germline V CDR1 and CDR2: LNHDA, SQIVND (reference sequence). Written as DNA, the CDR3 is TGTGCCAGTAGTAGACTAGCGGGGGGTTCGCGCACAGATACGCAGTATTTT. Translating gives CASSRLAGGSRTDTQYF. The variable domain in full, completed from reference TRBV19 and TRBJ2-3, reads DGGITQSPKYLFRKEGQNVTLSCEQNLNHDAMYWYRQDPGQGLRLIYYSQIVNDFQKGDIAEGYSVSREKKESFPLTVTSAQKNPTAFYLCASSRLAGGSRTDTQYFGPGTRLTVL.

This sequence joins TRBV6-6 and TRBJ1-2; D is ambiguous. CDR1 and CDR2 (germline): MNHNY, SVGAGI (reference sequence). The CDR3 has 12 amino acids. Trimming pared 6 bases from V and 5 bases from J, leaving 10 bases between. The CDR3 DNA is TGTGCCAGCAGATTGAGGGAGTATGGCTACACCTTC. Translation gives CASRLREYGYTF.

This clone was counted between two and nine times. The chain joins TRBV7-9 to TRBJ1-2; D gene ambiguous. There are 14 residues in the CDR3. The V and J ends lost 1 base and 4 bases respectively, with 10 bases between them. The V gene's germline CDR1 is SEHNR and CDR2 FQNEAQ (reference sequence). This CDR3 reads CASSLGQALYGYTF. In DNA, the CDR3 is TGTGCCAGCAGCTTAGGCCAGGCGCTCTATGGCTACACCTTC.

The chain links TRBV7-2 to TRBJ2-7, with TRBD2 identical over 9 bases. The J segment lost 4 bases and the V segment lost 5 bases, leaving 15 bases of the junction unmatched. The germline CDR1 and CDR2 sequences are SGHTA and FQGNSA. This CDR3 has 17 residues. The DNA of the CDR3 is TGTGCCAGCAGCGCCCGGGGGAGCGGGGGGATGAAGTACGAGCAGTACTTC. Its translation is CASSARGSGGMKYEQYF.

V gene TRBV6-1 combines with J gene TRBJ2-5; tentative D call: TRBD2 (5 bases). The CDR3 runs 15 residues. Germline CDR1 reads MNHNS; CDR2 reads SASEGT. V gave up 3 bases and J gave up 4 bases, with 15 bases separating them. CDR3 loop: CASSDIGAVGETQYF. The CDR3 bases are TGTGCCAGCAGTGACATCGGAGCGGTGGGAGAGACCCAGTACTTC.

The chain has TRBV7-8 and TRBJ1-4, with D hard to call. V was pared by 2 bases and J by 4 bases, with 8 bases between. Germline CDR1 is SGHVS and CDR2 is FQNEAQ. The CDR3 sequence is 14 residues long. This CDR3 is CASSLRGINEKLFF. As DNA, the CDR3 is TGTGCCAGCAGCTTAAGAGGCATTAATGAAAAACTGTTTTTT. Full variable domain (remainder filled in from reference TRBV7-8 and TRBJ1-4): GAGVSQSPRYKVAKRGQDVALRCDPISGHVSLFWYQQALGQGPEFLTYFQNEAQLDKSGLPSDRFFAERPEGSVSTLKIQRTQQEDSAVYLCASSLRGINEKLFFGSGTQLSVL.

The chain uses TRBV4-1 and TRBJ1-4; 8 bases map to TRBD1. Looked up from germline, CDR1 is MGHRA and CDR2 is YSYEKL. The V and J ends lost 4 bases and 2 bases, in that order; junction bases with no gene match: 6. The CDR3 extends over 16 amino acids. The CDR3 bases are TGCGCCAGCAGCCCTAGACAGGGGTGGACTAATGAAAAACTGTTTTTT. It translates to CASSPRQGWTNEKLFF.